A single sample is the source of the 19 T cell receptor beta chains below, sequenced in a study of blood T cells in healthy people across ages. A second PCR, run for roughly 7 to 11 cycles, used a sample-barcoded 5' primer plus a J-beta primer mix. MiXCR was run by TCRdb on the 5' RACE reads, yielding one entry per CDR3 protein. The profile covers about 1,800,000 distinct CDR3 sequences, with 28% appearing a single time and 6.5% to 8.5% taken by the ten largest. The sequenced sample was blood. The receptors originated from a woman between 25 and 40 years old in good health.

Concerning this clonotype itself: This may be a read error: a much more frequent sequence differs by one nucleotide. The chain uses TRBV7-2 and TRBJ2-5; maybe TRBD1 (5 bases). V was cut by 5 bases and J by 1 base, with 14 bases left in between. The germline gives CDR1 SGHTA, CDR2 FQGNSA. The CDR3 contains 15 residues. CDR3 in DNA: TGTACCAGCAGCGGACACCCTACGCGCCAAGAGACCCAGTACTTC. Protein product: CTSSGHPTRQETQYF.

This clonotype was seen repeatedly, ten times or more. This chain links TRBV15 with TRBJ2-1, with D perhaps TRBD2 (6 bases). V dropped 0 bases and J dropped 6 bases, with 12 bases sitting between them. Per germline, CDR1 LNHNV and CDR2 YYDKDF (reference sequence). There are 15 residues in the CDR3. The CDR3 reads CATSRDGVAANEQFF. The CDR3 bases are TGTGCCACCAGCAGAGATGGAGTAGCGGCCAATGAGCAGTTCTTC.

This clonotype was recorded many times. At one boundary the junction diverges from the germline segment, which might be a read error. The gene calls are TRBV7-2 and TRBJ2-7; D may be TRBD2 (5 bases). Germline CDR1 and CDR2: SGHTA and FQGNSA. This CDR3 spans 14 amino acids. The CDR3 nucleotides are TGTGCCAGCACCTTAAGCGGAAACTTCTACGAGCAGTACTTC. Translating gives CASTLSGNFYEQYF.

This clonotype came up a few times. The J gene is TRBJ2-7, the V gene TRBV10-2; the match to TRBD1 covers 7 bases. Germline loops: CDR1 WSHSY, CDR2 SAAADI. The CDR3 runs 14 residues. V shed 8 bases and J 5 bases; nucleotides not matched to a gene: 12. The CDR3 loop reads CASGQIQGTHEQYF. The CDR3 DNA is TGCGCCAGCGGGCAAATACAGGGGACCCACGAGCAGTACTTC.

This chain connects TRBV28 to TRBJ2-7; perhaps D is TRBD1 or TRBD2 (6 bases each). The germline gives CDR1 MDHEN, CDR2 SYDVKM. The V end lost 3 bases, the J end lost 0 bases, and 18 bases lay between the germline ends. There are 17 residues in the CDR3. The CDR3 loop reads CASSFGRWGQDSYEQYF. CDR3 nucleotide sequence: TGTGCCAGCAGTTTTGGGAGGTGGGGACAAGACTCCTACGAGCAGTACTTC.

This clonotype was seen only a few times. The chain uses TRBV7-2 and TRBJ2-1; D is unresolved. The DNA end lines up better with TRBJ2-7; the J call may be wrong. Germline V gene lookup returns CDR1 SGHTA and CDR2 FQGNSA. The CDR3 consists of 12 residues. As DNA, the CDR3 is TGTGCCAGCAGCTTATTGTACAATGAGCAGTACTTC. Translated: CASSLLYNEQYF.

Only a few counts were recorded for this clonotype. The rearrangement joins TRBV7-2 to TRBJ2-2, with D unclear. In germline, CDR1 is SGHTA, CDR2 FQGNSA. This CDR3 contains 15 residues. The V end was cut by 1 base, the J end by 1 base, with 7 bases between. CDR3 protein: CASSLESGNTGELFF. CDR3 DNA sequence: TGTGCCAGCAGCTTAGAGTCCGGGAACACCGGGGAGCTGTTTTTT.

Comments on this clonotype: Given a much more abundant clone one base away, this may be a read error. The V call is TRBV12-3 or TRBV12-4, the J call TRBJ2-5; 11 nucleotides agree with TRBD2. The CDR3 spans 17 residues. DNA of the CDR3: TGTGCCAACAGTCGCGGACTAGCGGGTACGATACAGGAGACCCAGTACTTC. Translating it yields CANSRGLAGTIQETQYF.

This clonotype was recorded many times. The chain links TRBV5-1 to TRBJ2-7; 11 bases align to TRBD2. This CDR3 comprises 18 residues. V dropped 4 bases and J dropped 5; count of bases not matched to a gene: 17. Germline CDR1 reads SGHRS; CDR2 reads YFSETQ. The CDR3 is CASSPSLTSGSPFHEQYF. Here the CDR3 DNA reads TGCGCCAGCAGCCCGTCCTTAACTAGCGGGAGCCCATTCCACGAGCAGTACTTC.

The CDR3 nucleotides read TGCAGTGCTAGAGATCCGGGAACTTTGTATGGCTACACCTTC. It specifies CSARDPGTLYGYTF. This chain joins TRBV20-1 and TRBJ1-2; D is unresolved. This CDR3 is 14 amino acids long. Trimming took off 0 bases at V and 5 bases at J, with 13 bases between the two ends. The germline V gene encodes CDR1 DFQATT and CDR2 SNEGSKA (reference sequence).

Ten or more counts support this clonotype. The V and J genes are TRBV12-3 or TRBV12-4 and TRBJ1-2; tentative D call: TRBD1 (5 bases). Between the trimmed V and J ends, which lost 6 bases and 7 bases, there was a span of 12 bases. This CDR3 is built from 12 residues. The CDR3 sequence is CASRFPGGGYTF. DNA for the CDR3: TGTGCCAGCAGGTTTCCTGGGGGTGGCTACACCTTC.

This clonotype was observed a handful of times. This sequence joins TRBV5-1 and TRBJ1-2; D remains unclear. Trimming cost V 2 bases and J 7 bases, with 12 bases left between them. From germline, CDR1 is SGHRS and CDR2 YFSETQ. The CDR3 consists of 13 residues. The CDR3 loop is CASSLGTNSGYTF. In nucleotides, the CDR3 is TGCGCCAGCAGCTTAGGAACAAATTCTGGCTACACCTTC.

The chain couples TRBV7-2 to TRBJ2-7; weak D call: TRBD1 (6 bases). V lost 2 bases to trimming and J lost 3 bases, with 11 bases between them. The germline V gene encodes CDR1 SGHTA and CDR2 FQGNSA. The CDR3 totals 14 residues. The CDR3 loop reads CASSLSGQIYEQYF. For the CDR3, the DNA is TGTGCCAGCAGCTTATCGGGACAAATCTACGAGCAGTACTTC.

This clonotype has at least ten counts. The chain recombines TRBV7-9 with TRBJ2-2; the match to TRBD1 covers 8 bases. The V gene end was trimmed by 6 bases and the J gene end by 6 bases; junction bases not matched to a gene: 6. Germline CDR1 reads SEHNR; CDR2 reads FQNEAQ (reference sequence). There are 14 residues in the CDR3. The CDR3 DNA reads TGTGCCAGCAGGGCACTACAGGGGGCCGGGGAGCTGTTTTTT. It is translated as CASRALQGAGELFF.

This clonotype occurred many times. The V and J genes are TRBV7-9 and TRBJ2-6, with a tentative D call TRBD1 (7 bases). Germline V gene sequence: CDR1 SEHNR, CDR2 FQNEAQ (reference sequence). CDR3 length: 19 amino acids. The V end lost 5 bases, the J end lost 4 bases, and 24 bases lay between the germline ends. The CDR3 DNA follows: TGTGCCAGCAGCAACTCCCTCCGACAGGGAGGAGGAGGGGCCAACGTCCTGACTTTC. This encodes CASSNSLRQGGGGANVLTF.

The chain has TRBV28 and TRBJ2-1; 7 bases match TRBD1. Germline CDR1 and CDR2: MDHEN and SYDVKM. The CDR3 loop spans 15 amino acids. J gave up 6 bases and V 5 bases, and 10 bases lay outside the gene matches. CDR3 loop: CASSLSGQRSNEQFF. The CDR3 DNA follows: TGTGCCAGCAGTCTCTCGGGACAGAGATCCAATGAGCAGTTCTTC.

This clonotype was recorded many times. The rearrangement links TRBV20-1 to TRBJ2-1; tentatively, D is TRBD2 (6 bases). V was cut by 6 bases and J by 4 bases, with 16 bases left in between. The CDR3 loop spans 14 amino acids. CDR1 and CDR2 from the germline V gene are DFQATT and SNEGSKA (reference sequence). Here the CDR3 DNA reads TGCAGTGCAATTAGCGGCGTGTTTTACAATGAGCAGTTCTTC. It translates to CSAISGVFYNEQFF.

This clonotype was picked up many times. The genes are TRBV20-1 and TRBJ2-5; 7 bases align to TRBD1. V trimming: 5 bases; J trimming: 5 bases; junction bases outside the gene matches: 8. Germline V gene data show CDR1 as DFQATT and CDR2 as SNEGSKA (reference sequence). This CDR3 contains 13 residues. The CDR3 region has the DNA TGCAGTGCTCCTACAGGGGTGGGGGAGACCCAGTACTTC. Translated, it gives CSAPTGVGETQYF.

This chain joins TRBV7-2 and TRBJ2-7; D remains ambiguous. The assigned J gene may be wrong: the sequence end matches TRBJ2-5 better. The CDR3 length is 13 residues. Germline V gene lookup returns CDR1 SGHTA and CDR2 FQGNSA. The CDR3 DNA reads TGTGCCAGCAGCTTAGAGGCTACAGAGACCCAGTACTTC. Protein product: CASSLEATETQYF.